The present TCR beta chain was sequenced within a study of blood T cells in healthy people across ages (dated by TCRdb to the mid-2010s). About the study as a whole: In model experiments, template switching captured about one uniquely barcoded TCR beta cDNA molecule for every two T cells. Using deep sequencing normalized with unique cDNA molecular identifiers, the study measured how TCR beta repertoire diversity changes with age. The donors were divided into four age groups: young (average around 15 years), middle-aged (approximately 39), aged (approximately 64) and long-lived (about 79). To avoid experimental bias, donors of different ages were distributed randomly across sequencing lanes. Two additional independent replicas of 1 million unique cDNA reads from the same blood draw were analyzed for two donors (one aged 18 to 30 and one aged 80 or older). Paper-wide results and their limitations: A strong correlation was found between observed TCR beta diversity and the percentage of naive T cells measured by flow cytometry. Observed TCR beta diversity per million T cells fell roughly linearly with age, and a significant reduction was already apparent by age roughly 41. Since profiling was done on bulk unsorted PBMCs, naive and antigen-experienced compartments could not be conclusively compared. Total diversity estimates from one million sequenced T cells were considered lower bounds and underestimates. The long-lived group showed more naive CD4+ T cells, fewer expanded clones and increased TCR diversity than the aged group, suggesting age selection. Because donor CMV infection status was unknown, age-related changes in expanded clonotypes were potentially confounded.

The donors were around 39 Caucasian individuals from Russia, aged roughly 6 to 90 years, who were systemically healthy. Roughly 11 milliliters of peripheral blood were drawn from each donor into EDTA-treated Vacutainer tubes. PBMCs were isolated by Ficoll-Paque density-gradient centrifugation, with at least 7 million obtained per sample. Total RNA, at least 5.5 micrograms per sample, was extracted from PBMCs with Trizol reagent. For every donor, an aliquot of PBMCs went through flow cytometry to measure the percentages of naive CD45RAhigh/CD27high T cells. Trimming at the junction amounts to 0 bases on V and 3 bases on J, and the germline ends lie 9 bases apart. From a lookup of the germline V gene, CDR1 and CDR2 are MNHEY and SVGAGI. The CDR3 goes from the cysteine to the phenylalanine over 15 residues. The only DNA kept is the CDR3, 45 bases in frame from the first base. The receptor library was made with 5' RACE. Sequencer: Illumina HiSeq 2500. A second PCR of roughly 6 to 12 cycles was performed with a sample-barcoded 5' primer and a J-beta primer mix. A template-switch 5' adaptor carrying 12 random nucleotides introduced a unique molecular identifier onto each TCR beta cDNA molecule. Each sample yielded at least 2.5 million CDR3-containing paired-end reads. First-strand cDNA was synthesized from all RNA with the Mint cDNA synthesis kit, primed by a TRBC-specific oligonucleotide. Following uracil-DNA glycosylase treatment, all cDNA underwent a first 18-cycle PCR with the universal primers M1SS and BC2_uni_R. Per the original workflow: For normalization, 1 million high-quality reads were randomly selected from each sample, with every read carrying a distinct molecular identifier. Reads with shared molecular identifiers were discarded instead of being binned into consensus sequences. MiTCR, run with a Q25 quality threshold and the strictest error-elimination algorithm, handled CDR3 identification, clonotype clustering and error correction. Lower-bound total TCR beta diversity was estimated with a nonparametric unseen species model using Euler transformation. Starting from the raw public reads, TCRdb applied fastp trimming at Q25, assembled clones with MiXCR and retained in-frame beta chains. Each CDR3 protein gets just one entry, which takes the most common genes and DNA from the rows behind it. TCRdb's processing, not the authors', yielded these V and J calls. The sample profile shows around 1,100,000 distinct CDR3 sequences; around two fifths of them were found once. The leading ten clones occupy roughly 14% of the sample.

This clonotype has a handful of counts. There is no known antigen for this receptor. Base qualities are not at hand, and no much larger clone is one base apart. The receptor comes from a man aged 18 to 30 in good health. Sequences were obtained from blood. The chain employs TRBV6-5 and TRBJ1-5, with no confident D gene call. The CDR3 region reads CASSYSAGNNQPQHF. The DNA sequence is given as TGTGCCAGCAGTTACTCTGCGGGGAACAATCAGCCCCAGCATTTT.